Presented here are 17 T cell receptor beta chains from one specimen sequenced in a study of cytomegalovirus exposure and HLA in healthy donors. The PCR made use of 60 Vbeta and 13 Jbeta primers. The assay was immunoSEQ multiplex PCR, and TCRdb's table has in-frame clones only and misses some. The table has 140,000 or so clones, roughly 80% seen once. What was sequenced was PBMCs. The receptors originated from a woman aged 40-49 years in good health and CMV-seronegative.

This clone was seen just once. V is TRBV9 and J is TRBJ2-1; TRBD2 aligns across 8 bases. Trimming cost V 3 bases and J 4 bases; bases outside gene matches: 6. This CDR3 is built from 15 residues. From germline, CDR1 is SGDLS and CDR2 YYNGEE. The CDR3 DNA follows: TGTGCCAGCAGCGGAACTAGCGGAGTTTACAATGAGCAGTTCTTC. This encodes CASSGTSGVYNEQFF.

This clone was seen only once. V usage is TRBV6-1 and J usage is TRBJ1-5; D is unresolved. Germline CDR1 MNHNS, CDR2 SASEGT. The CDR3 spans 13 residues. Between the trimmed V and J ends, which lost 5 bases and 5 bases, there was a span of 10 bases. The CDR3 DNA is TGTGCCAGCAGTTCAGGTATTTATCAGCCCCAGCATTTT. Its protein product is CASSSGIYQPQHF.

V usage is TRBV6-5 and J usage is TRBJ2-3, with unresolved D. The CDR3 is made up of 15 amino acids. From germline, CDR1 is MNHEY and CDR2 SVGAGI. V lost 2 bases, J lost 0 bases, and 9 bases lay in between. As DNA, the CDR3 is TGTGCCAGCAGTTACACCATTACTAGCACAGATACGCAGTATTTT. Encoded protein: CASSYTITSTDTQYF.

V gene TRBV9 combines with J gene TRBJ2-2; TRBD2 matches 8 bases. This CDR3 comprises 16 residues. Germline V gives CDR1 SGDLS, CDR2 YYNGEE. V lost 0 bases and J lost 3; bases outside the gene matches: 4. DNA of the CDR3: TGTGCCAGCAGCGTAGGGGCTAGCGGGTACACCGGGGAGCTGTTTTTT. Amino acids: CASSVGASGYTGELFF.

This clone was seen just once. One end of the junction is discordant with germline, which a read error may explain. The chain links TRBV7-9 to TRBJ2-7; the D gene is possibly TRBD2 (5 bases). CDR3 length equals 14 residues. Per the germline V gene, CDR1 is SEHNR and CDR2 is FQNEAQ (reference sequence). CDR3 region: CSSSFGLATYEQYF. In DNA form, the CDR3 reads TGTTCCAGCAGCTTCGGACTCGCAACCTACGAGCAGTACTTC.

V is TRBV5-1 and J is TRBJ1-2; 7 bases match TRBD1. The J segment lost 3 bases and the V segment lost 4 bases, leaving 9 bases of the junction unmatched. Germline loops: CDR1 SGHRS, CDR2 YFSETQ. This CDR3 region has 15 residues. The CDR3 nucleotides are TGCGCCAGCAGCCCCACAGGGGTGGGGGACTATGGCTACACCTTC. This sequence encodes CASSPTGVGDYGYTF.

The rearrangement links TRBV5-1 to TRBJ2-2; 8 nucleotides match TRBD2. This CDR3 has 15 amino acids. Per the germline V gene, CDR1 is SGHRS and CDR2 is YFSETQ. With V trimmed by 4 bases and J by 7 bases, 9 bases remained unmatched. The CDR3 coding sequence is TGCGCCAGCAGCGAAACTAGCGGAAGCCTCGGGGAGCTGTTTTTT. Its translation: CASSETSGSLGELFF.

The chain employs TRBV6-1 and TRBJ2-1, with 8 bases lining up with TRBD2. CDR1 MNHNS and CDR2 SASEGT come from the germline V gene. The ends lost 4 bases at V and 4 bases at J; junction bases unmatched: 6. CDR3 length: 15 amino acids. The CDR3 DNA follows: TGTGCCAGCAGTGCCGGGACTAGTCCATACAATGAGCAGTTCTTC. Amino acids: CASSAGTSPYNEQFF.

The chain recombines TRBV28 with TRBJ2-7, with a possible D match to TRBD1 (6 bases). V was trimmed by 8 bases and J by 5 bases, leaving 16 bases between them. Germline lookup yields CDR1 MDHEN and CDR2 SYDVKM. There are 13 residues in the CDR3. The CDR3: CASLGAPRNEQYF. The DNA for the CDR3 is TGTGCCAGCCTGGGGGCCCCAAGGAACGAGCAGTACTTC.

This chain connects TRBV7-9 to TRBJ2-2; 7 bases agree with TRBD2. The CDR3 totals 14 residues. Trimming at V came to 6 bases and at J to 7 bases, leaving 8 bases not matched to a gene. Germline V gives CDR1 SEHNR, CDR2 FQNEAQ (reference sequence). The CDR3 coding sequence is TGTGCCAGCAGAGCGGGACTGAGGGGCGGGGAGCTGTTTTTT. Translating gives CASRAGLRGGELFF.

This chain connects TRBV9 to TRBJ2-5; tentatively, D is TRBD2 (6 bases). Germline assignment: CDR1 SGDLS and CDR2 YYNGEE. Trimming left V 3 bases short and J 5 bases short, with 17 bases between. This CDR3 is built from 15 residues. CDR3 region: CASSAGGSIKETQYF. The CDR3 nucleotides are TGTGCCAGCAGCGCTGGGGGGTCTATCAAGGAGACCCAGTACTTC.

V gene TRBV27 combines with J gene TRBJ2-1, with D possibly TRBD1 on 6 matching bases. V was cut by 1 base and J by 10 bases, with 17 bases left in between. CDR1 is MNHEY, CDR2 SMNVEV, per germline (reference sequence). The CDR3 length is 15 residues. CDR3 in DNA: TGTGCCAGCAGTTTATGGGGGCGCGCTGGCCCCGAGCAGTTCTTC. Amino acids: CASSLWGRAGPEQFF.

The chain is built from TRBV14 and TRBJ2-7; D is perhaps TRBD1 (6 bases). The CDR3 is 16 residues long. With 0 bases removed from V and 5 bases from J, the gap between germline ends came to 17 bases. In germline, CDR1 is SGHDN, CDR2 FVKESK. The CDR3 loop reads CASSQDLGTLSNEQYF. The CDR3 DNA follows: TGTGCCAGCAGCCAAGATTTAGGGACATTGAGTAACGAGCAGTACTTC.

J is TRBJ2-7 and V is TRBV27; TRBD1 aligns across 8 bases. The V segment lost 7 bases and the J segment 10 bases; nucleotides outside the gene matches: 18. The CDR3 totals 15 residues. From germline, CDR1 is MNHEY and CDR2 SMNVEV (reference sequence). In DNA, the CDR3 is TGTGCCAGCAATAAAGACGTAAAAGGACAGGGCCGACAGTACTTC. Amino acid sequence: CASNKDVKGQGRQYF.

This rearrangement joins TRBV15 to TRBJ2-7, with a weak D call TRBD1 (5 bases). Per the germline V gene, CDR1 is LNHNV and CDR2 is YYDKDF (reference sequence). Trimming shortened V by 2 bases and J by 3 bases, and 17 bases separated the two germline ends. The CDR3 consists of 16 residues. The DNA for the CDR3 is TGTGCCACCAGCAGAACAGGAATAGGATGGGGCTACGAGCAGTACTTC. Translation: CATSRTGIGWGYEQYF.

The chain recombines TRBV9 with TRBJ2-1, with 13 bases that match TRBD2. Germline V gives CDR1 SGDLS, CDR2 YYNGEE. The CDR3 spans 19 residues. Trimming at V came to 4 bases and at J to 4 bases, leaving 14 bases not matched to a gene. CDR3 nucleotides: TGTGCCAGCAGCCCCCGGACTAGCGGGGGTCCTTTACTTTACAATGAGCAGTTCTTC. The encoded protein is CASSPRTSGGPLLYNEQFF.

The V gene is TRBV4-1, the J gene TRBJ1-2; the D gene is possibly TRBD1 (6 bases). CDR1 MGHRA and CDR2 YSYEKL come from the germline V gene. The CDR3 extends over 16 amino acids. Trimming shortened V by 0 bases and J by 2 bases, and 13 bases separated the two germline ends. The CDR3 sequence is CASSQEAGALNYGYTF. The CDR3 bases are TGCGCCAGCAGCCAAGAGGCAGGGGCCCTAAACTATGGCTACACCTTC.